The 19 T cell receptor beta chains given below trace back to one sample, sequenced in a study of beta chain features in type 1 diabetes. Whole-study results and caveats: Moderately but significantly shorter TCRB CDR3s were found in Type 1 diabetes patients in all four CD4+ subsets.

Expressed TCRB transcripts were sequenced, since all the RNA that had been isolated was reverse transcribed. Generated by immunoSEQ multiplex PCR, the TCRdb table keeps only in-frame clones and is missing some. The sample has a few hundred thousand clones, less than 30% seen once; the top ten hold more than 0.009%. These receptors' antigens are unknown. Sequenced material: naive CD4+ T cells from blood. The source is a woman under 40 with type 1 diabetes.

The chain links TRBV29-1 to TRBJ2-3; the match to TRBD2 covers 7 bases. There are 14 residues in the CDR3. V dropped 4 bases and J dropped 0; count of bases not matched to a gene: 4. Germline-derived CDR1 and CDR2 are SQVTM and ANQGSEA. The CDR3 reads CSVGLGGSTDTQYF. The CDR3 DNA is TGCAGCGTTGGTTTGGGGGGGAGCACAGATACGCAGTATTTT.

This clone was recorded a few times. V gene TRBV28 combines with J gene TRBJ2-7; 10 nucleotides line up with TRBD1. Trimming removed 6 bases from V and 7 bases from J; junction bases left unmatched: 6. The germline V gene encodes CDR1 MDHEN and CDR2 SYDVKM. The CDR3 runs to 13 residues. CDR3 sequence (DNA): TGTGCCAGCAGGCACGGACAGGGGGAAGAGCAGTACTTC. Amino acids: CASRHGQGEEQYF.

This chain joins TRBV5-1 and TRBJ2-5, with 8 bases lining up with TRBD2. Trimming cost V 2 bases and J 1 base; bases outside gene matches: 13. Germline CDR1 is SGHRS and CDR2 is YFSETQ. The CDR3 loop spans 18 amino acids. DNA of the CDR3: TGCGCCAGCAGCTTCGGGGGGCAGACTAGCGTTTCCCAAGAGACCCAGTACTTC. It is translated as CASSFGGQTSVSQETQYF.

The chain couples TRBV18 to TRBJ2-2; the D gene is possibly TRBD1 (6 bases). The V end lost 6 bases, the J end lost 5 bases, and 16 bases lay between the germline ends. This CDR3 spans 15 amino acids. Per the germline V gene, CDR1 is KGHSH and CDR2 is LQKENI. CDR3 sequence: CASSLHREHTGELFF. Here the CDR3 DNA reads TGTGCCAGCTCTCTACACAGGGAACATACCGGGGAGCTGTTTTTT.

The CDR3 protein is CAWSGQGDSPLHF. DNA of the CDR3: TGTGCCTGGAGTGGACAGGGAGATTCACCCCTCCACTTT. The genes are TRBV30 and TRBJ1-6; 7 bases align to TRBD1. The CDR3 totals 13 residues. J lost 8 bases, V lost 1 base, and 2 bases had no gene match. Per germline, CDR1 GTSNPN and CDR2 SVGIG (reference sequence).

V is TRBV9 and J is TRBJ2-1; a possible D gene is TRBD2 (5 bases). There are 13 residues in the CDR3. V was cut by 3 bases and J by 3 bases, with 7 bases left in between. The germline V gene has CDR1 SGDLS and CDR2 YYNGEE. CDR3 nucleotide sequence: TGTGCCAGCAGCGGGGGAGTCTACAATGAGCAGTTCTTC. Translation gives CASSGGVYNEQFF.

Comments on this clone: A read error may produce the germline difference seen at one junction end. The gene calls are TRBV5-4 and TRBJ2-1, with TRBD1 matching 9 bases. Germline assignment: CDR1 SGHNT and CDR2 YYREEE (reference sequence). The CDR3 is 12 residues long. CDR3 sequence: CASSLWGTGRIF. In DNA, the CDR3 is TGTGCCAGCAGCTTGTGGGGGACAGGGAGGATCTTC.

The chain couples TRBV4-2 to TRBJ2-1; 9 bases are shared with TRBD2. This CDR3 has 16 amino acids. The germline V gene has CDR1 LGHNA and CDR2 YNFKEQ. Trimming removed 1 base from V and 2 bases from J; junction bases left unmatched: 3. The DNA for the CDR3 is TGTGCCAGCAGCCAAGGGGCTAGCGGGGCCTACAATGAGCAGTTCTTC. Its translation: CASSQGASGAYNEQFF.

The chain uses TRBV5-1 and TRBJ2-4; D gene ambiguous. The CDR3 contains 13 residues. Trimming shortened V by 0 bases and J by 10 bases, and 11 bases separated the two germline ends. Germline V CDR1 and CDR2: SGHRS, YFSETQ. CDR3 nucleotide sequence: TGCGCCAGCAGCTTGGATGCAGGTCCTATTCAGTACTTC. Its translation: CASSLDAGPIQYF.

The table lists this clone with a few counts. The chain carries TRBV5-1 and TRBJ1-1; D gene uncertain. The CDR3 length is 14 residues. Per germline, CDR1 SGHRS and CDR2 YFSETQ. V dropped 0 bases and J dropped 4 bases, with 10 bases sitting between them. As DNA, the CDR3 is TGCGCCAGCAGCTTGGACACGGGTGGCACTGAAGCTTTCTTT. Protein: CASSLDTGGTEAFF.

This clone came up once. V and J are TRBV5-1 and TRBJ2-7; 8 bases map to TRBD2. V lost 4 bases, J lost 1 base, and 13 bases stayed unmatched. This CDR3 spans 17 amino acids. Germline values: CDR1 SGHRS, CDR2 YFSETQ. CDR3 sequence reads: CASSLRSTSGASYEQYF. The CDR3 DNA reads TGCGCCAGCAGCCTCCGATCAACTAGCGGTGCGTCCTACGAGCAGTACTTC.

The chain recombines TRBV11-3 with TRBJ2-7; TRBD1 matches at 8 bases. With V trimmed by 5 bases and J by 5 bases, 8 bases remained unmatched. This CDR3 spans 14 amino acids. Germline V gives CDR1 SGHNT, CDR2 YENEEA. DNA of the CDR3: TGTGCCAGCAGCCCTCCGGACAGGGTCAACGAGCAGTACTTC. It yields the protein CASSPPDRVNEQYF.

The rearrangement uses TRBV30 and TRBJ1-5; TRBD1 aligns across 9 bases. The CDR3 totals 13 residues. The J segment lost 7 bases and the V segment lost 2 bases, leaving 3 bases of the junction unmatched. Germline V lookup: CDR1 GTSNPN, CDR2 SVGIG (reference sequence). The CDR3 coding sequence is TGTGCCTGGAGTTATGACAGGGGGCAGCCCCAGCATTTT. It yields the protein CAWSYDRGQPQHF.

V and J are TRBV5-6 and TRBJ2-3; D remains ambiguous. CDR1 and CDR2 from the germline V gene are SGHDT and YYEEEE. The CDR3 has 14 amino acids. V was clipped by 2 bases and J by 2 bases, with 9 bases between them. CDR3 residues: CASSFGSNTDTQYF. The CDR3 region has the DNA TGTGCCAGCAGCTTCGGGTCCAACACAGATACGCAGTATTTT.

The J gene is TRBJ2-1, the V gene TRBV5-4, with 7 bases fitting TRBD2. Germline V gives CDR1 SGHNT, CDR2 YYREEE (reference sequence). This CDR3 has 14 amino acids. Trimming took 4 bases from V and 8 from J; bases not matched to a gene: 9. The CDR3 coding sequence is TGTGCCAGCAGCCAGCGGACTAGAATCGATGAGCAGTTCTTC. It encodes CASSQRTRIDEQFF.

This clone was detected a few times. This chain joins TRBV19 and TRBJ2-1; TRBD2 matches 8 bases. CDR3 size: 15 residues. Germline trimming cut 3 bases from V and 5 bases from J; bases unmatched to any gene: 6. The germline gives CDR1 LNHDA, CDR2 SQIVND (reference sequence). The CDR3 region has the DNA TGTGCCAGTAGTATCGGGCGGGAGGTACACAATGAGCAGTTCTTC. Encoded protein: CASSIGREVHNEQFF. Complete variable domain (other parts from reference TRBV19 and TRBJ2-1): DGGITQSPKYLFRKEGQNVTLSCEQNLNHDAMYWYRQDPGQGLRLIYYSQIVNDFQKGDIAEGYSVSREKKESFPLTVTSAQKNPTAFYLCASSIGREVHNEQFFGPGTRLTVL.

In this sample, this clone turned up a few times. CDR3 sequence: CSVTGGVGTEAFF. The CDR3 DNA is TGCAGCGTGACAGGGGGCGTAGGTACTGAAGCTTTCTTT. The chain employs TRBV29-1 and TRBJ1-1; 10 bases match TRBD1. The CDR3 covers 13 residues. Germline V gene data show CDR1 as SQVTM and CDR2 as ANQGSEA. V dropped 6 bases and J dropped 5; count of bases not matched to a gene: 6.

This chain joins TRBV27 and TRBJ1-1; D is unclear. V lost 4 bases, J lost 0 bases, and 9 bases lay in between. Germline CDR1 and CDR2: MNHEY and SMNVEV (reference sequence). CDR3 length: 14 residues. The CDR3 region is CASSSQTLNTEAFF. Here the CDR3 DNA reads TGTGCCAGCAGTTCACAGACACTGAACACTGAAGCTTTCTTT.

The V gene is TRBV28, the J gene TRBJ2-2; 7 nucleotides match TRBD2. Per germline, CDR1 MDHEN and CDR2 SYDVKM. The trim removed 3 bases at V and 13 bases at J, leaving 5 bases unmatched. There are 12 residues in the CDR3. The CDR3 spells CASSLKREGLFF. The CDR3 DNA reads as TGTGCCAGCAGTTTGAAGAGGGAGGGGCTGTTTTTT.